The present TCR beta chain was sequenced within a study of spatial heterogeneity in lung cancer. The time point: sample taken at primary tumor resection. The donor group consisted of around 66 patients who had untreated, early-stage non-small cell lung cancer. From tumor, nontumor lung or frozen PBMC, whole RNA was taken unsorted for sequencing. Germline V gene data show CDR1 as DFQATT and CDR2 as SNEGSKA (reference sequence). Trimming cost V 4 bases and J 8 bases, with 11 bases left between them. The CDR3 is made up of 12 amino acids. One entry per CDR3 protein results from TCRdb running MiXCR on the 5' RACE reads. The sample has under 15,000 distinct CDR3 sequences; roughly 5.6% are singletons. This clonotype was detected many times. No antigen is known for it. This beta chain slipped into a library made for alpha chains as a stray read, so its size is not meaningful. Broader study findings: Of tumor T cells, an estimated coverage of around 7% was reached for alpha chains and about 14% for beta chains. How many expanded intratumoral alpha and beta TCRs were present tracked the tumor mutation count, which was a count of nonsynonymous mutations. Of the expanded TCRs, ubiquitous and regional counts tracked the counts of ubiquitous and regional nonsynonymous mutations, respectively.

The input for sequencing was lung tumor tissue, taken at surgery. J is TRBJ1-4 and V is TRBV20-1; D remains ambiguous. The receptor comes from a female donor with early-stage non-small cell lung cancer. CDR3 residues: CSATAVTEKLFF. The CDR3 coding sequence is TGCAGTGCTACCGCAGTCACGGAAAAACTGTTTTTT.